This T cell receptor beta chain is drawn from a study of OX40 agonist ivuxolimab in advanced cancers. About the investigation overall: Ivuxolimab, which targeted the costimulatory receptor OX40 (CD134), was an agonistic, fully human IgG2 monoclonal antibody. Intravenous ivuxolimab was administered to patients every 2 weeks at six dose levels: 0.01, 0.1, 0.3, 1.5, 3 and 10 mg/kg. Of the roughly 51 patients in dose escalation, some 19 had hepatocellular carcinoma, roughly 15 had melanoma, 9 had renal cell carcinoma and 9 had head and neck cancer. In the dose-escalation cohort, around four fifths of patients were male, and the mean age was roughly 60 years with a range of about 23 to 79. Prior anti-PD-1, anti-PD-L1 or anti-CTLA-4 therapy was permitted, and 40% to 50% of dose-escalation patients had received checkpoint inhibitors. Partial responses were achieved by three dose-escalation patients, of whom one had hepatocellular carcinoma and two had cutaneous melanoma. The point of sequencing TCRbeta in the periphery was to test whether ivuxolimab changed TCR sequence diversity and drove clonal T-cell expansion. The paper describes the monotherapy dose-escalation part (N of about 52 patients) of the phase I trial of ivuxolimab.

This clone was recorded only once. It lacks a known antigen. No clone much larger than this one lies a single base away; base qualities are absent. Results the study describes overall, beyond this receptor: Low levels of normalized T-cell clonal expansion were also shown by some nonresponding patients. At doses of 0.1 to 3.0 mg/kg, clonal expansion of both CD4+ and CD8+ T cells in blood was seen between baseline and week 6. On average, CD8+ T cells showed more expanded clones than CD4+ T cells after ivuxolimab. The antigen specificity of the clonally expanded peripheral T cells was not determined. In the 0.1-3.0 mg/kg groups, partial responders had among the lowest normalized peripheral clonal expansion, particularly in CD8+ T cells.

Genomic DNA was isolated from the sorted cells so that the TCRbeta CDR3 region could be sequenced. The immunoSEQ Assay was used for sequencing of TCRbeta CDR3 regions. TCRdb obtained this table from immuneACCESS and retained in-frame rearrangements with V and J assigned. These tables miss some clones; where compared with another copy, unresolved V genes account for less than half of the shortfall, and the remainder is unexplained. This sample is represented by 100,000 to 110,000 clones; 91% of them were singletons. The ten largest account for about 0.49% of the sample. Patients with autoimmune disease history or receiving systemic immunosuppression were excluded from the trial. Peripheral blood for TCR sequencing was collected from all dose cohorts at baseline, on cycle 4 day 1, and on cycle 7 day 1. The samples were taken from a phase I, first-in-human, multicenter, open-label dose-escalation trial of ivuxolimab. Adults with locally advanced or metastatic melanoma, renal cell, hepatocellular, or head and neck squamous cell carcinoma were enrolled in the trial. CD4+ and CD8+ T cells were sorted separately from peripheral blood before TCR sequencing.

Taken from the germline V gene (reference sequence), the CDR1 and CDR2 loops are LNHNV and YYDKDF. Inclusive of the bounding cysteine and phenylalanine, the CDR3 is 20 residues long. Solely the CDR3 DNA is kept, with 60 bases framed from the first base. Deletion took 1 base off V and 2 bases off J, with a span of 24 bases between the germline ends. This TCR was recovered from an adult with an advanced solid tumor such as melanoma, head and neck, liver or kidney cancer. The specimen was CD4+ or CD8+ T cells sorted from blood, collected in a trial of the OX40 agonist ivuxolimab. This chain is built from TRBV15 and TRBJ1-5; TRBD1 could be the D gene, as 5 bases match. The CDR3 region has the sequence CATSRAAGRTALTRNQPQHF. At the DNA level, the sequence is TGTGCCACCAGCAGAGCAGCGGGACGGACCGCATTAACCCGCAATCAGCCCCAGCATTTT.